The 11 T cell receptor beta chains below come from one sample, sequenced in a study of CD4+ T cells in melanoma. Clones were sequenced by immunoSEQ multiplex PCR, and TCRdb holds only the in-frame ones, with some missing. The sample lists over 100,000 clones, 92% occurring once. Material: peripheral blood. Receptor source: a human donor with melanoma.

V gene TRBV7-2 combines with J gene TRBJ1-5, with D perhaps matching TRBD1 (5 bases). Germline lookup yields CDR1 SGHTA and CDR2 FQGNSA. Trimming cost V 5 bases and J 11 bases, with 16 bases left between them. The CDR3 loop spans 13 amino acids. The CDR3 nucleotides read TGTGCCAGCAGCAACCCTCCATCGGGGGCCCAGCATTTT. Residues: CASSNPPSGAQHF.

V is TRBV5-1 and J is TRBJ2-7; possible D gene TRBD1, 5 bases. The CDR3 consists of 16 residues. Germline-derived CDR1 and CDR2 are SGHRS and YFSETQ. The V and J ends lost 1 base and 1 base respectively, with 15 bases between them. The CDR3 nucleotides are TGCGCCAGCAGCTTGTCTCCTAGGCAGGGTTCCTACGAGCAGTACTTC. Translated, it gives CASSLSPRQGSYEQYF.

The chain carries TRBV18 and TRBJ1-1; D may be TRBD1 (5 bases). The V end lost 4 bases, the J end lost 6 bases, and 12 bases lay between the germline ends. The CDR3 is 13 residues long. Per the germline V gene, CDR1 is KGHSH and CDR2 is LQKENI. In DNA form, the CDR3 reads TGTGCCAGCTCACTCCCGGACAAATCTGAAGCTTTCTTT. It yields the protein CASSLPDKSEAFF.

V usage is TRBV6-6 and J usage is TRBJ2-3, with D possibly matching TRBD1 (6 bases). The CDR3 has 13 amino acids. The V end lost 2 bases, the J end lost 4 bases, and 7 bases lay between the germline ends. Looked up from germline, CDR1 is MNHNY and CDR2 is SVGAGI (reference sequence). The chain's CDR3 is CASSYGGADTQYF. The CDR3 bases are TGTGCCAGCAGTTACGGGGGCGCAGATACGCAGTATTTT.

The genes are TRBV9 and TRBJ2-1, with D maybe TRBD2 (5 bases). The V and J ends lost 4 bases and 5 bases respectively, with 19 bases between them. The CDR3 totals 16 residues. Germline CDR1 reads SGDLS; CDR2 reads YYNGEE. The CDR3 here is CASSPLVAGSNNEQFF. The CDR3 DNA follows: TGTGCCAGCAGCCCATTAGTCGCGGGCAGCAACAATGAGCAGTTCTTC.

This clone was counted a single time. CDR3 DNA: TGCGCCAGCAGCTTGGACGCGCCGGGGGACTATGGCTACACCTTC. The encoded protein is CASSLDAPGDYGYTF. V and J are TRBV5-1 and TRBJ1-2; perhaps TRBD1 as D (5 bases). V lost 0 bases to trimming and J lost 3 bases, with 12 bases between them. Per germline, CDR1 SGHRS and CDR2 YFSETQ. CDR3 length: 15 amino acids.

This clone has a single count. This chain links TRBV29-1 with TRBJ2-1; possibly TRBD1 or TRBD2 for D (6 bases each). CDR3 length: 13 residues. Germline V lookup: CDR1 SQVTM, CDR2 ANQGSEA. V lost 5 bases and J 10 bases, leaving 18 bases between the germline ends. CDR3 sequence: CSVSGARLMEQFF. The CDR3 DNA reads TGCAGCGTTTCGGGGGCCCGATTGATGGAGCAGTTCTTC.

The genes are TRBV13 and TRBJ2-1; D not resolved. CDR1 is PRHDT and CDR2 is FYEKMQ in the germline V gene (reference sequence). Trimming removed 0 bases from V and 9 bases from J, with 12 bases in between. The CDR3 is 14 residues long. CDR3 DNA: TGTGCCAGCAGCTTAGGGTGGTTCGTGGGTGAGCAGTTCTTC. Protein product: CASSLGWFVGEQFF.

The chain recombines TRBV28 with TRBJ1-6, with 8 nucleotides matching TRBD1. The CDR3 loop spans 15 amino acids. Germline V gene lookup returns CDR1 MDHEN and CDR2 SYDVKM. J was trimmed by 10 bases and V by 3 bases; bases with no gene match: 8. DNA for the CDR3: TGTGCCAGCAGTTTCGGTCAGGGGGCGCGGTCACCCCTCCACTTT. It codes for CASSFGQGARSPLHF.

V gene TRBV4-1 combines with J gene TRBJ2-2; no reliable D call. V dropped 0 bases and J dropped 3 bases, with 8 bases sitting between them. The CDR3 extends over 15 amino acids. Germline V gene sequence: CDR1 MGHRA, CDR2 YSYEKL. In DNA form, the CDR3 reads TGCGCCAGCAGCCAAGAGACTGGGTACACCGGGGAGCTGTTTTTT. It translates to CASSQETGYTGELFF.

The chain uses TRBV4-1 and TRBJ1-5; possible D gene TRBD1, 5 bases. Trimming left V 0 bases short and J 7 bases short, with 16 bases between. CDR1 MGHRA and CDR2 YSYEKL come from the germline V gene. CDR3 length: 16 residues. The CDR3 loop reads CASSQEYPQGRQPQHF. The CDR3 DNA follows: TGCGCCAGCAGCCAAGAATATCCCCAGGGCAGACAGCCCCAGCATTTT.